This is a list of T cell receptor beta chains from one sample in a study of vaccination effects on CD4 cells after COVID-19. This table comes from immunoSEQ multiplex PCR, and its TCRdb copy is limited to in-frame clones, with some not included. This table holds about 54,000 clones, around 80% found once. The antigens for these receptors are not known. The sequencing here drew on CD4+ T cells from PBMCs cultured with HCoV-229E spike peptides, taken before COVID-19 vaccination. The receptors come from a human donor who received a COVID-19 vaccine. Both conserved end residues are part of each CDR3. The order of the fields is D gene, clone size, V gene, J gene, CDR3 protein, CDR3 DNA. The D gene is left open where the match is weak. Expanded clones get a size class; other rows say once, few or many, or leave the size out.

.,.,TRBV7-2,TRBJ2-1,CASSRRGGASNEQFF,TGTGCCAGCAGCCGGAGGGGGGGGGCAAGTAATGAGCAGTTCTTC
TRBD1,.,TRBV5-1,TRBJ1-1,CASSRSGTGAFNTEAFF,TGCGCCAGCAGCAGATCCGGGACAGGGGCCTTTAACACTGAAGCTTTCTTT
.,.,TRBV29-1,TRBJ2-3,CSVDRPGGADTQYF,TGCAGCGTTGATCGGCCAGGAGGCGCAGATACGCAGTATTTT
.,.,TRBV6-1,TRBJ2-3,CASSEGGGPGDTQYF,TGTGCCAGCAGTGAAGGTGGCGGGCCAGGGGATACGCAGTATTTT
.,.,TRBV24-1,TRBJ1-2,CATSSSYGYTF,TGTGCCACCAGTTCTAGTTATGGCTACACCTTC
.,.,TRBV5-6,TRBJ1-1,CASSFLGGFEAFF,TGTGCCAGCAGCTTCCTTGGGGGGTTCGAAGCTTTCTTT
TRBD1,.,TRBV5-1,TRBJ2-3,CASSYLTGGTDTQYF,TGCGCCAGCAGCTATCTGACAGGGGGCACAGATACGCAGTATTTT
TRBD1,.,TRBV7-8,TRBJ2-1,CASSQGQGAQNEQFF,TGTGCCAGCAGCCAGGGACAGGGGGCGCAAAATGAGCAGTTCTTC
.,few,TRBV19,TRBJ1-2,CASHPYQGTYGYTF,TGTGCCAGCCACCCTTACCAGGGGACTTATGGCTACACCTTC
.,few,TRBV3-1/TRBV3-2,TRBJ1-6,CASSQELANSPLHF,TGTGCCAGCAGCCAAGAGCTGGCCAATTCACCCCTCCACTTT
.,.,TRBV19,TRBJ2-3,CASSSLGGSDTQYF,TGTGCCAGTAGTAGCCTAGGCGGGTCAGATACGCAGTATTTT
.,.,TRBV7-3,TRBJ2-6,CASSLVPLSGVLTF,TGTGCCAGCAGCTTAGTTCCTCTTAGCGGCGTCCTGACTTTC
TRBD1,.,TRBV24-1,TRBJ2-1,CATSDWGTGGLSSYNEQFF,TGTGCCACCAGTGATTGGGGGACAGGGGGCCTAAGCTCCTACAATGAGCAGTTCTTC
TRBD1,.,TRBV24-1,TRBJ1-6,CATSAGTGLYSPLHF,TGTGCCACCAGTGCCGGGACAGGGCTCTACTCACCCCTCCACTTT
.,few,TRBV2,TRBJ1-4,CASSIQGSPNEKLFF,TGTGCCAGCAGTATCCAGGGTTCTCCTAATGAAAAACTGTTTTTT
TRBD1,.,TRBV27,TRBJ2-5,CASRDRGRETQYF,TGTGCCAGCAGGGACAGGGGAAGGGAGACCCAGTACTTC
.,few,TRBV6-6,TRBJ1-1,CASTSGGTNTEAFF,TGTGCCAGCACCTCTGGGGGGACTAACACTGAAGCTTTCTTT
.,.,TRBV5-1,TRBJ1-2,CASGGATYGYTF,TGCGCCAGCGGAGGGGCCACCTATGGCTACACCTTC
.,.,TRBV19,TRBJ1-2,CASSPRSILDYGYTF,TGTGCCAGTAGTCCGAGGAGTATACTGGACTATGGCTACACCTTC
.,once,TRBV12-5,TRBJ2-3,CASGLYADTQYF,TGTGCTAGTGGTTTGTATGCGGATACGCAGTATTTT
TRBD1,.,TRBV6-5,TRBJ1-2,CASGTGLYGYTF,TGTGCCAGCGGGACAGGGCTCTATGGCTACACCTTC
.,once,TRBV12-3/TRBV12-4,TRBJ1-1,CASSFAGNTEAFF,TGTGCCAGCAGTTTTGCGGGGAACACTGAAGCTTTCTTT
TRBD1,.,TRBV3-1/TRBV3-2,TRBJ1-2,CASSQAGTGGAYGYTF,TGTGCCAGCAGCCAAGCCGGGACAGGGGGCGCCTATGGCTACACCTTC
.,.,TRBV12-5,TRBJ2-6,CASGLVGVGANVLTF,TGTGCTAGTGGTTTGGTCGGGGTTGGGGCCAACGTCCTGACTTTC
.,.,TRBV6-2/TRBV6-3,TRBJ1-5,CASSYSRGSNQPQHF,TGTGCCAGCAGTTACTCGAGAGGTAGCAATCAGCCCCAGCATTTT
.,.,TRBV6-5,TRBJ1-1,CASSYPRGSEAFF,TGTGCCAGCAGTTACCCCCGGGGATCTGAAGCTTTCTTT
.,few,TRBV10-3,TRBJ2-2,CAISGQQNTGELFF,TGTGCCATCAGTGGGCAGCAGAACACCGGGGAGCTGTTTTTT
TRBD1,.,TRBV4-2,TRBJ1-4,CASSQDLGQGPTNEKLFF,TGTGCCAGCAGCCAAGATCTCGGACAGGGTCCAACTAATGAAAAACTGTTTTTT
.,.,TRBV4-2,TRBJ2-4,CASSQDNRGTILAKNIQYF,TGTGCCAGCAGCCAAGATAATCGGGGAACTATACTAGCCAAAAACATTCAGTACTTC
.,.,TRBV18,TRBJ2-6,CASSPPWASGANVLTF,TGTGCCAGCTCACCACCATGGGCATCCGGGGCCAACGTCCTGACTTTC
TRBD1,.,TRBV7-3,TRBJ2-5,CASSLTGTAETQYF,TGTGCCAGCAGCTTAACCGGGACAGCAGAGACCCAGTACTTC
.,.,TRBV24-1,TRBJ1-2,CATSDGGTDYGYTF,TGTGCCACCAGTGACGGGGGGACGGACTATGGCTACACCTTC
.,.,TRBV11-1,TRBJ1-1,CASSLARNTEAFF,TGTGCCAGCAGCTTAGCCAGGAACACTGAAGCTTTCTTT
.,.,TRBV7-9,TRBJ2-3,CASSLVSGVQDTQYF,TGTGCCAGCAGTCTAGTGTCGGGGGTTCAAGATACGCAGTATTTT
TRBD1,.,TRBV24-1,TRBJ2-2,CASRSGQGSTGELFF,TGTGCCTCCAGATCGGGACAGGGATCCACCGGGGAGCTGTTTTTT
.,.,TRBV3-1/TRBV3-2,TRBJ2-5,CASSQERAGWGETQYF,TGTGCCAGCAGCCAAGAGAGGGCAGGGTGGGGAGAGACCCAGTACTTC
.,.,TRBV12-5,TRBJ2-2,CASGLVRNTGELFF,TGTGCTAGTGGTTTGGTACGAAACACCGGGGAGCTGTTTTTT
.,.,TRBV27,TRBJ2-3,CASSLYGGGPDTQYF,TGTGCCAGCAGTTTATATGGGGGGGGGCCAGATACGCAGTATTTT
.,once,TRBV5-8,TRBJ2-3,CASPTVPGRRPDTQYF,TGTGCCAGCCCAACCGTCCCGGGACGGCGCCCAGATACGCAGTATTTT
TRBD1,.,TRBV5-1,TRBJ1-1,CASSFNQGGSTEAFF,TGCGCCAGCAGCTTCAATCAGGGGGGGTCCACTGAAGCTTTCTTT
.,.,TRBV25-1,TRBJ1-6,CASSFRYNSPLHF,TGTGCCAGCAGTTTTCGATATAATTCACCCCTCCACTTT